The 18 T cell receptor beta chains reported below all come from one sample, sequenced in a study of CD8+ T cells in alopecia areata. The treatment here: oral pan-JAK inhibitor, 5-10 mg twice daily. Extraction of RNA preceded its reverse transcription into cDNA, which served as the sequencing template. Generated by immunoSEQ multiplex PCR, the TCRdb table keeps only in-frame clones and is missing some. The sample yields 270,000 or so clones, nearly 60% seen once. Sequences were derived from CD4+ T cells sorted from blood, sampled at week 24, from a patient treated with tofacitinib. The receptors derive from a human donor with alopecia areata.

The chain recombines TRBV25-1 with TRBJ2-1; D gene unclear. V was pared by 1 base and J by 12 bases, with 10 bases between. In germline, CDR1 is MGHDK, CDR2 SYGVNS. The CDR3 contains 12 residues. Here the CDR3 reads CASSESTRWQFF. The CDR3 nucleotides read TGTGCCAGCAGTGAATCTACGAGGTGGCAGTTCTTC.

The CDR3 sequence: CASRRTGGPVQETQYF. The CDR3 DNA is TGTGCCAGCAGACGTACCGGGGGCCCCGTACAAGAGACCCAGTACTTC. The chain has TRBV2 and TRBJ2-5; either TRBD1 or TRBD2 may fit D (6 bases each). Between the trimmed V and J ends, which lost 6 bases and 2 bases, there was a span of 19 bases. The CDR3 covers 16 residues. CDR1 SNHLY and CDR2 FYNNEI come from the germline V gene.

CDR3 amino acids: CASSQGGVWSYEQYF. CDR3 bases: TGCGCCAGCAGCCAAGGCGGGGTATGGTCCTACGAGCAGTACTTC. This chain uses TRBV4-1 with TRBJ2-7; a possible D gene is TRBD2 (6 bases). The CDR3 sequence is 15 residues long. The ends were cut back, 1 base at V and 1 base at J, with 11 bases in the middle. Germline CDR1 is MGHRA and CDR2 is YSYEKL.

This chain uses TRBV2 with TRBJ1-1, with 7 bases identical to TRBD1. The CDR3 spans 15 residues. Germline lookup yields CDR1 SNHLY and CDR2 FYNNEI. V gave up 0 bases and J gave up 6 bases; unmatched junction bases: 7. CDR3 sequence: CASSEATGSVAEAFF. The DNA of the CDR3 is TGTGCCAGCAGTGAAGCGACAGGGTCGGTGGCTGAAGCTTTCTTT.

The chain employs TRBV2 and TRBJ1-1, with D tentatively TRBD1 (6 bases). Looked up from germline, CDR1 is SNHLY and CDR2 is FYNNEI. The CDR3 is made up of 13 amino acids. Between the trimmed V and J ends, which lost 4 bases and 7 bases, there was a span of 13 bases. This CDR3 reads CASSGGTTNEAFF. CDR3 bases: TGTGCCAGCAGTGGTGGGACAACTAATGAAGCTTTCTTT. The full variable domain, its missing parts supplied by reference TRBV2 and TRBJ1-1, is EPEVTQTPSHQVTQMGQEVILRCVPISNHLYFYWYRQILGQKVEFLVSFYNNEISEKSEIFDDQFSVERPDGSNFTLKIRSTKLEDSAMYFCASSGGTTNEAFFGQGTRLTVV.

The rearrangement uses TRBV5-6 and TRBJ2-3; 8 nucleotides agree with TRBD1. Unmatched junction bases numbered 4, after V lost 0 bases and J lost 4 bases. The CDR3 runs 15 residues. Germline V lookup: CDR1 SGHDT, CDR2 YYEEEE. CDR3 loop: CASSLAGGSADTQYF. The CDR3 nucleotides are TGTGCCAGCAGCTTGGCAGGGGGCTCGGCAGATACGCAGTATTTT.

The V gene is TRBV19, the J gene TRBJ2-6; no clear D gene. The CDR3 sequence is 16 residues long. The V end lost 1 base, the J end lost 0 bases, and 7 bases lay between the germline ends. The germline V gene encodes CDR1 LNHDA and CDR2 SQIVND (reference sequence). Here the CDR3 reads CASSIAALSGANVLTF. DNA of the CDR3: TGTGCCAGTAGTATAGCGGCCCTCTCTGGGGCCAACGTCCTGACTTTC.

The rearrangement joins TRBV30 to TRBJ2-3, with TRBD2 matching 11 bases. The junction had 9 bases not matched to a gene; V was cut back by 6 bases and J by 1 base. CDR1 and CDR2 from the germline V gene are GTSNPN and SVGIG (reference sequence). The CDR3 is 16 residues long. CDR3 region: CACSSGGSHGTDTQYF. The CDR3, as DNA: TGTGCCTGCTCTAGCGGGGGGTCCCATGGCACAGATACGCAGTATTTT.

V gene TRBV4-1 combines with J gene TRBJ2-7, with D perhaps matching TRBD2 (6 bases). V lost 4 bases, J lost 4 bases, and 14 bases lay in between. Germline-derived CDR1 and CDR2 are MGHRA and YSYEKL. CDR3 size: 14 residues. CDR3: CASSLTWRGYEQYF. CDR3 sequence (DNA): TGCGCCAGCAGCCTCACCTGGAGGGGTTACGAGCAGTACTTC.

This chain links TRBV2 with TRBJ2-2; possible D gene TRBD1, 6 bases. Germline V lookup: CDR1 SNHLY, CDR2 FYNNEI. Deletions cut 6 bases from V and 5 bases from J, with 10 bases between. This CDR3 has 13 residues. CDR3: CASRVGQTGELFF. The CDR3 DNA reads TGTGCCAGCAGGGTCGGACAGACCGGGGAGCTGTTTTTT.

The chain uses TRBV11-2 and TRBJ2-5; D unclear. This CDR3 is 14 amino acids long. The germline V and J ends were trimmed by 6 bases and 1 base, with 12 bases remaining between them. Germline V CDR1 and CDR2: SGHAT, FQNNGV. The CDR3 is CASRPLGPQETQYF. The DNA for the CDR3 is TGTGCCAGCAGACCTCTCGGGCCCCAAGAGACCCAGTACTTC.

This chain connects TRBV10-3 to TRBJ1-2; D is ambiguous. This CDR3 region has 12 residues. Between the trimmed V and J ends, which lost 7 bases and 2 bases, there was a span of 8 bases. Looked up from germline, CDR1 is ENHRY and CDR2 is SYGVKD. The CDR3 DNA sequence: TGTGCCATCACCCGGCCCAACTATGGCTACACCTTC. Protein product: CAITRPNYGYTF.

The V and J genes are TRBV18 and TRBJ1-4; 7 positions agree with TRBD1. The CDR3 runs 14 residues. Germline trimming cut 3 bases from V and 5 bases from J; bases unmatched to any gene: 3. Germline V gene sequence: CDR1 KGHSH, CDR2 LQKENI. For the CDR3, the DNA is TGTGCCAGCTCACCCAGGGACAGCAATGAAAAACTGTTTTTT. Protein sequence: CASSPRDSNEKLFF.

J is TRBJ1-2 and V is TRBV6-5, with 10 bases that match TRBD1. V trimming: 2 bases; J trimming: 5 bases; junction bases outside the gene matches: 5. The CDR3 is 15 amino acids. Germline V gives CDR1 MNHEY, CDR2 SVGAGI. The CDR3 coding sequence is TGTGCCAGCAGTTACCGGGACAGGGGATCGTATGGCTACACCTTC. Residues: CASSYRDRGSYGYTF.

The chain couples TRBV20-1 to TRBJ2-7; D is undetermined. Per the germline V gene, CDR1 is DFQATT and CDR2 is SNEGSKA (reference sequence). This CDR3 region has 11 residues. V shed 1 base and J shed 7 bases, with 8 bases lying between them. The CDR3 is CSARAQKEQYF. The CDR3 region has the DNA TGCAGTGCTAGAGCCCAGAAAGAGCAGTACTTC.

This sequence joins TRBV6-5 and TRBJ1-1; weak D call: TRBD1 (6 bases). V dropped 1 base and J dropped 5 bases, with 11 bases sitting between them. CDR1 MNHEY and CDR2 SVGAGI come from the germline V gene. This CDR3 is built from 14 residues. The CDR3 nucleotides are TGTGCCAGCAGTTACTGGTCCAGGGGTACTGAAGCTTTCTTT. This translates into CASSYWSRGTEAFF.

The chain is built from TRBV2 and TRBJ2-7; no clear D. The CDR3 extends over 11 amino acids. In germline, CDR1 is SNHLY, CDR2 FYNNEI. Trimming removed 5 bases from V and 7 bases from J, with 9 bases in between. The CDR3 DNA sequence: TGTGCCAGCAGTAGCTTTGGAGAGCAGTACTTC. As protein: CASSSFGEQYF.

Many counts were recorded for this clone. The rearrangement joins TRBV11-2 to TRBJ2-6; D uncertain. CDR3 length: 17 residues. Germline values: CDR1 SGHAT, CDR2 FQNNGV. V was shortened by 2 bases and J by 2 bases, with 13 bases between the two germline ends. CDR3 coding DNA: TGTGCCAGCAGCTTACCCGGTGGTATGCCTGGGGCCAACGTCCTGACTTTC. Translated: CASSLPGGMPGANVLTF. Full variable domain (rest looked up from reference TRBV11-2 and TRBJ2-6): EAGVAQSPRYKIIEKRQSVAFWCNPISGHATLYWYQQILGQGPKLLIQFQNNGVVDDSQLPKDRFSAERLKGVDSTLKIQPAKLEDSAVYLCASSLPGGMPGANVLTFGAGSRLTVL.